Listed below are T cell receptor beta chains from one sample, sequenced in a study of T cell changes during pregnancy in multiple sclerosis. The data were produced by immunoSEQ multiplex PCR, yet TCRdb's version contains in-frame clones alone and is incomplete. The sample lists roughly 100,000 clones; around 91% were seen once. The sample was peripheral blood, taken after pregnancy. All receptors derive from a female donor in good health, enrolled as a control in a pregnancy study. Each CDR3 is given with its conserved first and last residue. The D gene is left open where the match is weak. Expanded clones are given a class, and other clones once, few, many or no size at all.

v_call	j_call	d_call	clone_size	cdr3_aa	cdr3_nt
TRBV6-5	TRBJ1-6	TRBD1	few	CASSRQGEDSPLHF	TGTGCCAGCAGCCGACAGGGGGAAGATTCACCCCTCCACTTT
TRBV7-2	TRBJ1-1	NA	NA	CASSLMRDTEAFF	TGTGCCAGCAGCTTAATGCGGGACACTGAAGCTTTCTTT
TRBV20-1	TRBJ1-4	TRBD1	NA	CSALGQVRGF	TGCAGTGCTTTGGGACAGGTCAGAGGTTTT
TRBV9	TRBJ2-7	TRBD2	once	CASSVGTSGVGEQYF	TGTGCCAGCAGCGTTGGGACTAGCGGGGTCGGGGAGCAGTACTTC
TRBV6-1	TRBJ2-3	TRBD2	NA	CASSEGGSGGDTQYF	TGTGCCAGCAGTGAAGGGGGAAGCGGGGGGGATACGCAGTATTTT
TRBV28	TRBJ2-5	NA	NA	CASSLLEGWGQETQYF	TGTGCCAGCAGTTTATTAGAGGGCTGGGGCCAAGAGACCCAGTACTTC
TRBV28	TRBJ1-1	NA	NA	CASSTQNTEAFF	TGTGCCAGCAGTACACAGAACACTGAAGCTTTCTTT
TRBV7-2	TRBJ1-6	NA	NA	CASSLRDIFSPLHF	TGTGCCAGCAGCTTACGAGACATTTTCTCACCCCTCCACTTT
TRBV2	TRBJ2-2	NA	NA	CASSSWRELFF	TGTGCCAGCAGTTCGTGGCGGGAGCTGTTTTTT
TRBV27	TRBJ1-6	NA	NA	CASHRAGEGSPLHF	TGTGCCAGCCATCGGGCAGGGGAAGGTTCACCCCTCCACTTT
TRBV5-6	TRBJ2-6	NA	NA	CASSFTTGNSGANVLTF	TGTGCCAGCAGCTTCACGACAGGTAACTCTGGGGCCAACGTCCTGACTTTC
TRBV18	TRBJ2-4	TRBD1	NA	CASSPQPGQGVPKNIQYF	TGTGCCAGCTCACCACAACCGGGACAGGGGGTTCCTAAAAACATTCAGTACTTC
TRBV7-2	TRBJ1-3	NA	NA	CASSLATAGGNTIYF	TGTGCCAGCAGCTTAGCAACAGCTGGAGGAAACACCATATATTTT
TRBV2	TRBJ1-5	TRBD1	NA	CASNGPAGQGDYSNQPQHF	TGTGCCAGCAACGGCCCCGCCGGACAGGGTGACTATAGCAATCAGCCCCAGCATTTT
TRBV7-2	TRBJ2-7	NA	NA	CASSLQGFGDEQYF	TGTGCCAGCAGCTTGCAGGGCTTTGGGGACGAGCAGTACTTC
TRBV6-1	TRBJ1-5	NA	NA	CASSEGWSSQGPQHF	TGTGCCAGCAGTGAAGGGTGGAGCTCCCAAGGGCCCCAGCATTTT
TRBV7-2	TRBJ1-1	NA	NA	CASSGGRQVAFF	TGTGCCAGCAGCGGGGGTAGACAGGTAGCTTTCTTT
TRBV27	TRBJ1-2	NA	NA	CASSSTGSGYYGYTF	TGTGCCAGCAGTTCCACAGGTTCTGGCTACTATGGCTACACCTTC
TRBV7-8	TRBJ1-2	TRBD1	NA	CASSTNRGGYGYTF	TGTGCCAGCAGCACAAACAGGGGCGGCTATGGCTACACCTTC
TRBV23-1	TRBJ1-3	TRBD1	NA	CASSQQQGMESGNTIYF	TGCGCCAGCAGTCAACAACAGGGGATGGAGTCTGGAAACACCATATATTTT
TRBV5-6	TRBJ1-1	NA	NA	CASSLQAMNTEAFF	TGTGCCAGCAGCTTACAGGCCATGAACACTGAAGCTTTCTTT
TRBV5-4	TRBJ2-5	NA	NA	CASSLEGTTHETQYF	TGTGCCAGCAGCTTGGAAGGGACAACTCATGAGACCCAGTACTTC
TRBV29-1	TRBJ1-2	TRBD1	NA	CSVEFIGTGLGYTF	TGCAGCGTTGAGTTTATTGGGACAGGGTTGGGCTACACCTTC
TRBV18	TRBJ1-6	TRBD1	once	CASSPQGAGSPLHF	TGTGCCAGCTCACCGCAGGGGGCAGGGTCACCCCTCCACTTT
TRBV6-6	TRBJ1-4	TRBD1	NA	CASVPGQGRNEKLFF	TGTGCCAGCGTCCCGGGACAGGGGAGGAATGAAAAACTGTTTTTT
TRBV7-3	TRBJ2-2	TRBD2	NA	CASSVRRDYPTGELFF	TGTGCCAGCAGCGTAAGACGGGACTACCCAACCGGGGAGCTGTTTTTT
TRBV5-1	TRBJ1-1	NA	NA	CASSSNTQNTEAFF	TGCGCCAGCAGCTCCAATACACAGAACACTGAAGCTTTCTTT
TRBV19	TRBJ1-6	TRBD1	NA	CASSAGTGNSPLHF	TGTGCCAGTAGTGCCGGGACAGGCAATTCACCCCTCCACTTT
TRBV2	TRBJ2-7	NA	NA	CASSNTVQPPYEQYF	TGTGCCAGCAGTAATACAGTTCAACCACCCTACGAGCAGTACTTC
TRBV15	TRBJ1-3	TRBD1	NA	CATSHRGPGNTIYF	TGTGCCACCAGTCACAGGGGGCCCGGAAACACCATATATTTT
TRBV18	TRBJ1-1	NA	NA	CASSPSLTAENTEAFF	TGTGCCAGCTCACCCTCCCTGACAGCCGAGAACACTGAAGCTTTCTTT
TRBV7-8	TRBJ2-3	NA	NA	CASSRGSGDTQYF	TGTGCCAGCAGCCGAGGCAGTGGTGATACGCAGTATTTT
TRBV29-1	TRBJ1-1	NA	NA	CSVEDLREAFF	TGCAGCGTTGAAGATCTCAGGGAAGCTTTCTTT
TRBV11-3	TRBJ2-2	NA	NA	CASSLDPGSTGELFF	TGTGCCAGCAGCTTAGATCCGGGATCCACCGGGGAGCTGTTTTTT
TRBV27	TRBJ2-7	TRBD1	NA	CASSLQGVTYEQYF	TGTGCCAGCAGTTTACAGGGGGTTACCTACGAGCAGTACTTC
TRBV7-3	TRBJ1-1	NA	NA	CASSPTPMNTEAFF	TGTGCCAGCAGCCCTACTCCTATGAACACTGAAGCTTTCTTT
TRBV15	TRBJ1-3	TRBD1	NA	CATSRDLGGPPGNTIYF	TGTGCCACCAGCAGAGATCTAGGGGGCCCTCCTGGAAACACCATATATTTT
TRBV6-4	TRBJ2-5	NA	NA	CASSDSEGTTQYF	TGTGCCAGCAGTGACTCGGAGGGGACGACCCAGTACTTC
TRBV29-1	TRBJ2-7	TRBD1	NA	CSVARQGNSYEQYF	TGCAGCGTCGCTCGACAGGGAAACTCCTACGAGCAGTACTTC
TRBV5-6	TRBJ1-1	NA	few	CASSFWATEAFF	TGTGCCAGCAGCTTCTGGGCCACTGAAGCTTTCTTT
TRBV7-2	TRBJ2-3	TRBD2	NA	CASSLAGGGATDTQYF	TGTGCCAGCAGCTTAGCGGGCGGGGGGGCAACAGATACGCAGTATTTT
TRBV11-2	TRBJ2-5	NA	NA	CASSLRRGRDGETQYF	TGTGCCAGCTCCCTCCGGAGGGGTAGGGACGGAGAGACCCAGTACTTC
TRBV4-3	TRBJ2-7	NA	NA	CASSLGWNQGYEQYF	TGCGCCAGCAGCCTCGGATGGAACCAGGGGTACGAGCAGTACTTC
TRBV18	TRBJ1-1	NA	NA	CASSPPSRDTEAFF	TGTGCCAGCTCACCACCCTCTCGTGACACTGAAGCTTTCTTT
TRBV7-9	TRBJ1-2	NA	NA	CASSLGLGDRTTYGYTF	TGTGCCAGCAGCTTAGGTCTGGGAGACAGGACCACATATGGCTACACCTTC
TRBV5-4	TRBJ2-4	NA	once	CASSLVSDRLQYF	TGTGCCAGCAGCTTGGTCTCCGACAGGCTTCAGTACTTC
TRBV5-1	TRBJ1-4	TRBD1	NA	CASSQGQGNEKLFF	TGCGCCAGCAGCCAGGGACAGGGGAATGAAAAACTGTTTTTT
TRBV5-4	TRBJ2-1	NA	NA	CASSFPFSEQFF	TGTGCCAGCAGCTTCCCCTTCAGTGAGCAGTTCTTC
TRBV6-1	TRBJ2-7	TRBD2	once	CASSEEESGGSFKYF	TGTGCCAGCAGTGAAGAGGAGAGCGGGGGGTCCTTTAAGTACTTC
TRBV2	TRBJ1-1	TRBD1	NA	CASDRGSTEAFF	TGTGCCTCGGACAGGGGTTCCACTGAAGCTTTCTTT
TRBV5-4	TRBJ1-6	TRBD1	NA	CASSWTTGGASYNSPLHF	TGTGCCAGCAGCTGGACGACAGGGGGCGCTTCCTATAATTCACCCCTCCACTTT
TRBV5-6	TRBJ1-1	TRBD1	NA	CASSMDREGYTEAFF	TGTGCCAGCAGCATGGACAGGGAAGGGTACACTGAAGCTTTCTTT
TRBV19	TRBJ1-5	NA	NA	CASSTQYNQPQHF	TGTGCCAGTAGTACCCAGTACAATCAGCCCCAGCATTTT
TRBV11-2	TRBJ2-7	NA	NA	CASSFAGGYEQYF	TGTGCCAGCAGCTTTGCGGGTGGGTACGAGCAGTACTTC
TRBV6-6	TRBJ2-5	TRBD2	NA	CASSYGGDDSLGYF	TGTGCCAGCAGTTACGGGGGGGATGACAGCCTTGGGTACTTC
TRBV28	TRBJ1-5	TRBD1	NA	CASRRDRPGQPQHF	TGTGCCAGCAGAAGGGACAGGCCGGGGCAGCCCCAGCATTTT
TRBV7-9	TRBJ2-2	NA	NA	CASSLVTGGGTGELFF	TGTGCCAGCAGCTTAGTCACGGGGGGCGGCACCGGGGAGCTGTTTTTT
TRBV11-1	TRBJ1-2	TRBD1	NA	CASSLAGTADGYTF	TGTGCCAGCAGCTTAGCGGGGACAGCAGATGGCTACACCTTC
TRBV19	TRBJ1-5	NA	NA	CASTDRRNQPQHF	TGTGCCAGTACCGACAGGCGAAATCAGCCCCAGCATTTT